These 25 T cell receptor beta chains originate from one sample sequenced in a study of T-cell reconstitution after alpha-beta-depleted transplantation in children (dated by TCRdb to about 2016). Libraries were built with PCR. These reads were obtained on an Illumina HiSeq 2500. To normalize quantification of the TCRbeta repertoire, the TCR libraries were built with molecular barcoding that relied on unique molecular identifiers. The public reads were reprocessed in TCRdb via fastp at Q25 and MiXCR, keeping in-frame beta chains. Merged by CDR3 protein, the rows form single entries marked with the most common genes and DNA. The sample yields roughly 790,000 distinct CDR3 sequences; roughly 16% were counted once. About 5% of the sample lies in the top ten. This sample's treatment or condition label indicates: allogeneic hematopoietic cell transplantation with graft depleted of TCRalphabeta T cells and CD19 B cells.

Sequenced here: PBMCs, mostly from graft donor cells, sampled 360 days after TCRalphabeta/CD19-depleted stem cell transplant. The receptors come from a male patient between 5 and 17 years old who had a stem cell transplant for acute lymphoblastic leukemia, so the T cells may come from the graft donor.

J is TRBJ2-1 and V is TRBV5-1; 8 nucleotides line up with TRBD2. Germline V gene lookup returns CDR1 SGHRS and CDR2 YFSETQ. Trimming cost V 4 bases and J 0 bases; bases outside gene matches: 6. This CDR3 is 16 amino acids long. CDR3 coding DNA: TGCGCCAGCAGCCCCGGGACTAGGGGCTCCTACAATGAGCAGTTCTTC. Protein sequence: CASSPGTRGSYNEQFF.

This chain uses TRBV12-3 or TRBV12-4 with TRBJ2-5; TRBD2 matches 7 bases. The length of the CDR3 is 14 residues. The junction had 10 bases not matched to a gene; V was cut back by 5 bases and J by 7 bases. The CDR3 coding sequence is TGTGCCAGCAGTCTTGGACGGCGGGGGTGGACCCAGTACTTC. Translation gives CASSLGRRGWTQYF.

The gene calls are TRBV7-3 and TRBJ2-3; D ambiguous. The ends were cut back, 4 bases at V and 10 bases at J, with 12 bases in the middle. From germline, CDR1 is SGHTA and CDR2 FQGTGA. The CDR3 length is 12 residues. CDR3 DNA: TGTGCCAGCAGCTCGCGTACAAGAGCGCAGTATTTT. As protein: CASSSRTRAQYF.

This clonotype has ten or more counts. V and J are TRBV20-1 and TRBJ2-7; 11 bases line up with TRBD2. CDR1 DFQATT and CDR2 SNEGSKA come from the germline V gene (reference sequence). The ends lost 0 bases at V and 3 bases at J; junction bases unmatched: 4. The CDR3 spans 15 residues. CDR3 in amino acids: CSARDGGTSGYEQYF. In DNA form, the CDR3 reads TGCAGTGCTAGAGATGGTGGGACTAGCGGCTACGAGCAGTACTTC.

This clonotype was seen at least ten times. This sequence joins TRBV5-1 and TRBJ2-7; no definite D call. V lost 0 bases, J lost 3 bases, and 10 bases lay in between. Germline CDR1 reads SGHRS; CDR2 reads YFSETQ. The CDR3 runs 14 residues. CDR3 region: CASSLGGRDYEQYF. In DNA form, the CDR3 reads TGCGCCAGCAGCTTGGGTGGCAGAGACTACGAGCAGTACTTC.

This clonotype has more than one count but fewer than ten. The rearrangement uses TRBV3-1 and TRBJ2-1, with no clear D. The CDR3 sequence is 15 residues long. Trimming left V 7 bases short and J 2 bases short, with 15 bases between. Germline V gene lookup returns CDR1 LGHDT and CDR2 YNNKEL (reference sequence). The CDR3 DNA follows: TGTGCCAGCACCCAGAGCAGGATACCCTACAATGAGCAGTTCTTC. It specifies CASTQSRIPYNEQFF.

This clonotype occurred a few times. CDR3: CASSLTGTGISRAFF. CDR3 in DNA: TGTGCCAGCAGCTTAACCGGGACAGGGATATCTAGGGCTTTCTTT. The genes are TRBV7-9 and TRBJ1-1; 9 nucleotides match TRBD1. Germline V gene data show CDR1 as SEHNR and CDR2 as FQNEAQ (reference sequence). V dropped 2 bases and J dropped 11; count of bases not matched to a gene: 12. The length of the CDR3 is 15 residues.

In the case of this clonotype: A much larger clonotype is one base distant, so this may be a read error. V is TRBV6-2 or TRBV6-3 and J is TRBJ2-2, with D perhaps TRBD2 (5 bases). Per the germline V gene, CDR1 is MNHEY and CDR2 is SVGEGT. The CDR3 loop spans 21 amino acids. V was clipped by 7 bases and J by 5 bases, with 35 bases between them. CDR3 nucleotides: TGTGCCAGCACCCTTTACTCCCCACTAGTTCGGTTAACTCTAAAAACCGGGGAGCTGTTTTTT. Translated: CASTLYSPLVRLTLKTGELFF.

V gene TRBV4-1 combines with J gene TRBJ2-1; 7 bases agree with TRBD2. The length of the CDR3 is 17 residues. Germline lookup yields CDR1 MGHRA and CDR2 YSYEKL. Trimming cost V 3 bases and J 2 bases; bases outside gene matches: 10. The CDR3 here is CASSHLRTRAAYNEQFF. The CDR3 region has the DNA TGCGCCAGCAGCCACCTCCGGACTAGAGCGGCCTACAATGAGCAGTTCTTC.

This clonotype occurred a few times. This chain joins TRBV7-2 and TRBJ1-1; D is ambiguous. CDR3 size: 17 residues. Trimming took 0 bases from V and 0 from J, leaving 14 bases between them. Germline V gene data show CDR1 as SGHTA and CDR2 as FQGNSA. The CDR3, as DNA: TGTGCCAGCAGCTTAGCTTTCAAGGGTCCAGTGAACACTGAAGCTTTCTTT. Protein product: CASSLAFKGPVNTEAFF.

The sample holds a few counts of this clonotype. The chain employs TRBV10-3 and TRBJ2-7; 15 positions match TRBD2. J was trimmed by 4 bases and V by 8 bases; bases with no gene match: 0. The CDR3 runs to 13 residues. Germline values: CDR1 ENHRY, CDR2 SYGVKD. Here the CDR3 reads CAIGTSGRYEQYF. CDR3 nucleotides: TGTGCCATCGGGACTAGCGGGAGGTACGAGCAGTACTTC.

This clonotype has only a few counts. V gene TRBV11-2 combines with J gene TRBJ2-7; no definite D call. This CDR3 is built from 11 residues. With 7 bases removed from V and 5 bases from J, the gap between germline ends came to 9 bases. Germline V gene data show CDR1 as SGHAT and CDR2 as FQNNGV. CDR3 sequence reads: CASIGWDEQYF. DNA for the CDR3: TGTGCCAGCATCGGATGGGACGAGCAGTACTTC.

The chain joins TRBV27 to TRBJ2-5; the D is unclear. Germline assignment: CDR1 MNHEY and CDR2 SMNVEV (reference sequence). Trimming removed 4 bases at V and 1 base at J, with 10 bases between. This CDR3 contains 14 residues. CDR3 loop: CASSSLPGQETQYF. The DNA of the CDR3 is TGTGCCAGCAGTTCCCTCCCCGGCCAAGAGACCCAGTACTTC.

This clonotype showed up just a few times. This chain connects TRBV12-3 or TRBV12-4 to TRBJ2-7; tentative D call: TRBD2 (6 bases). V dropped 5 bases and J dropped 3 bases, with 14 bases sitting between them. CDR3 size: 14 residues. Written as DNA, the CDR3 is TGTGCCAGCAGTCCTGCTAGCGCACTCTACGAGCAGTACTTC. Protein product: CASSPASALYEQYF.

The rearrangement links TRBV5-1 to TRBJ1-2, with D tentatively TRBD1 (6 bases). From germline, CDR1 is SGHRS and CDR2 YFSETQ. With 4 bases removed from V and 7 bases from J, the gap between germline ends came to 26 bases. This CDR3 is 17 amino acids long. The chain's CDR3 is CASSLPSKAGVFAGYTF. The CDR3 region has the DNA TGCGCCAGCAGCCTCCCTTCTAAGGCAGGGGTCTTCGCTGGCTACACCTTC.

This clonotype was picked up a small number of times. This chain joins TRBV7-9 and TRBJ2-7; 10 bases align to TRBD2. The CDR3 has 16 residues. The germline CDR1 and CDR2 sequences are SEHNR and FQNEAQ (reference sequence). V shed 3 bases, J shed 4 bases, and the junction held 9 bases outside the gene matches. CDR3 sequence: CASSFARLAGSYEQYF. The CDR3 DNA reads TGTGCCAGCAGCTTCGCCCGACTAGCGGGTTCGTACGAGCAGTACTTC.

Only a few counts were recorded for this clonotype. CDR3 residues: CSVDGQGIYEQYF. The CDR3 DNA sequence: TGCAGCGTTGATGGACAGGGGATCTACGAGCAGTACTTC. The chain combines TRBV29-1 with TRBJ2-7, with 9 bases that match TRBD1. CDR3 length: 13 amino acids. With 3 bases clipped from V and 3 bases from J, the junction kept 3 bases outside the gene matches. CDR1 is SQVTM and CDR2 is ANQGSEA in the germline V gene.

This clonotype showed up just a few times. The chain carries TRBV9 and TRBJ2-2; 8 bases align to TRBD2. The junction had 9 bases not matched to a gene; V was cut back by 0 bases and J by 8 bases. This CDR3 has 16 amino acids. Germline V gene sequence: CDR1 SGDLS, CDR2 YYNGEE. This CDR3 reads CASSVEASGPQGELFF. The CDR3, as DNA: TGTGCCAGCAGCGTAGAGGCTAGCGGGCCCCAAGGGGAGCTGTTTTTT.

Notes on this clonotype: A much more abundant neighbour one base away suggests this may be a read error. The rearrangement uses TRBV12-3 or TRBV12-4 and TRBJ2-1; the D is unclear. V shed 3 bases and J shed 6 bases, with 18 bases lying between them. The CDR3 spans 16 residues. The CDR3 loop is CASSFGDPEFANEQFF. Written as DNA, the CDR3 is TGTGCCAGCAGTTTTGGTGACCCCGAATTTGCCAATGAGCAGTTCTTC.

The chain's CDR3 is CASIHGGSGPGELFF. The CDR3 nucleotides read TGCGCCAGCATCCACGGGGGGAGCGGTCCCGGGGAGCTGTTTTTT. The gene calls are TRBV5-1 and TRBJ2-2; 7 nucleotides match TRBD2. From germline, CDR1 is SGHRS and CDR2 YFSETQ. The trim removed 6 bases at V and 6 bases at J, leaving 11 bases unmatched. The CDR3 spans 15 residues.

The chain combines TRBV5-1 with TRBJ2-5; tentative D call: TRBD2 (6 bases). Germline values: CDR1 SGHRS, CDR2 YFSETQ. Trimming cost V 4 bases and J 0 bases, with 13 bases left between them. The CDR3 extends over 15 amino acids. CDR3 loop: CASSHRLEYQETQYF. The CDR3 nucleotides read TGCGCCAGCAGCCACCGACTAGAGTACCAAGAGACCCAGTACTTC.

The rearrangement joins TRBV27 to TRBJ2-6; unclear D gene. This CDR3 contains 16 residues. The V end was cut by 2 bases, the J end by 5 bases, with 13 bases between. The germline CDR1 and CDR2 sequences are MNHEY and SMNVEV (reference sequence). The CDR3 DNA sequence: TGTGCCAGCAGTTTAACAACAGTGGGATGGGCCAACGTCCTGACTTTC. It specifies CASSLTTVGWANVLTF.

The chain recombines TRBV7-3 with TRBJ1-1, with a possible D match to TRBD1 (5 bases). V lost 0 bases to trimming and J lost 1 base, with 15 bases between them. Germline V lookup: CDR1 SGHTA, CDR2 FQGTGA. There are 17 residues in the CDR3. The CDR3 coding sequence is TGTGCCAGCAGCTTAACCAGGTACCTGGGACCGAACACTGAAGCTTTCTTT. It specifies CASSLTRYLGPNTEAFF. Combining the CDR3 with reference TRBV7-3 and TRBJ1-1 gives the whole variable domain GAGVSQTPSNKVTEKGKYVELRCDPISGHTALYWYRQSLGQGPEFLIYFQGTGAADDSGLPNDRFFAVRPEGSVSTLKIQRTERGDSAVYLCASSLTRYLGPNTEAFFGQGTRLTVV.

This clonotype was observed a handful of times. This rearrangement joins TRBV5-1 to TRBJ2-1, with 7 bases that match TRBD2. The CDR3 extends over 17 amino acids. CDR1 is SGHRS, CDR2 YFSETQ, per germline. Losses at the gene ends were 0 bases for V and 8 bases for J; bases not matched to a gene: 14. The CDR3 loop reads CASSLAVAGAPWDEQFF. The CDR3 nucleotides read TGCGCCAGCAGCTTGGCGGTAGCGGGTGCCCCTTGGGATGAGCAGTTCTTC.

A few counts support this clonotype. CDR3 DNA sequence: TGCAGCGTTGAAGATCAGGCGGGCGTGAGGTCCACAGATACGCAGTATTTT. Translated: CSVEDQAGVRSTDTQYF. The gene calls are TRBV29-1 and TRBJ2-3; D possibly corresponds to TRBD2 (5 bases). Trimming cost V 0 bases and J 2 bases, with 18 bases left between them. The CDR3 has 17 amino acids. In germline, CDR1 is SQVTM, CDR2 ANQGSEA.